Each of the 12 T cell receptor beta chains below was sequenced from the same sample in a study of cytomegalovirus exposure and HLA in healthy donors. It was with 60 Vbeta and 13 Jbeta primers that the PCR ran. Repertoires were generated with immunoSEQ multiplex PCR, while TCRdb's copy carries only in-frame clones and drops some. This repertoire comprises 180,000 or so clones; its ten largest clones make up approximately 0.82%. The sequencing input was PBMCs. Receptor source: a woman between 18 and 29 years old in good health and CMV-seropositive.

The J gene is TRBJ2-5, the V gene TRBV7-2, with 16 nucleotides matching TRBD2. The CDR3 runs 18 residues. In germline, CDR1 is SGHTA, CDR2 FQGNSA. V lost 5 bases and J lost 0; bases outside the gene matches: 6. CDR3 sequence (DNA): TGTGCCAGCAGCCTTGGGACTAGCGGGGGGGAGTACCAAGAGACCCAGTACTTC. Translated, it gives CASSLGTSGGEYQETQYF. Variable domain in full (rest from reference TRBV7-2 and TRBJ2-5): GAGVSQSPSNKVTEKGKDVELRCDPISGHTALYWYRQSLGQGLEFLIYFQGNSAPDKSGLPSDRFSAERTGGSVSTLTIQRTQQEDSAVYLCASSLGTSGGEYQETQYFGPGTRLLVL.

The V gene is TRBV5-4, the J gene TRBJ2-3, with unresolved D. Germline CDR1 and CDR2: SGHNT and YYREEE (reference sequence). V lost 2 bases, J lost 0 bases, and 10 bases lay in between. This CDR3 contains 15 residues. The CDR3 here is CASSFSGASTDTQYF. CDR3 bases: TGTGCCAGCAGCTTTAGTGGAGCGAGCACAGATACGCAGTATTTT.

The CDR3, as DNA: TGTGCCAGCTGGGGCGAGGGGGGGAGCACAGATACGCAGTATTTT. Protein: CASWGEGGSTDTQYF. The chain recombines TRBV6-6 with TRBJ2-3, with D perhaps matching TRBD2 (7 bases). V dropped 8 bases and J dropped 0 bases, with 15 bases sitting between them. The CDR3 length is 15 residues. Germline V gives CDR1 MNHNY, CDR2 SVGAGI (reference sequence).

The CDR3 DNA sequence: TGTGCCAGCGCCGGGGGGTCCACTGAAGCTTTCTTT. This encodes CASAGGSTEAFF. This chain connects TRBV7-9 to TRBJ1-1; tentative D call: TRBD1 (5 bases). There are 12 residues in the CDR3. Germline-derived CDR1 and CDR2 are SEHNR and FQNEAQ (reference sequence). V lost 8 bases and J lost 4, with 11 bases in between.

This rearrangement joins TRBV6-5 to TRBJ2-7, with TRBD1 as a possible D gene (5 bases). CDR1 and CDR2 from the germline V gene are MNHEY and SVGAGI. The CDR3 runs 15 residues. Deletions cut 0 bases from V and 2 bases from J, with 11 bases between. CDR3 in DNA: TGTGCCAGCAGTTACTCTACAGGCTCAACCTACGAGCAGTACTTC. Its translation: CASSYSTGSTYEQYF.

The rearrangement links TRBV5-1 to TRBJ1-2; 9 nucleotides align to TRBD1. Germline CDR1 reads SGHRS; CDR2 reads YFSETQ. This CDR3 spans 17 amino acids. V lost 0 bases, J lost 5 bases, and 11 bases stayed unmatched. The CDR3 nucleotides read TGCGCCAGCAGCTTGGAATTAGCCGGGACAGGGATATATGGCTACACCTTC. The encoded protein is CASSLELAGTGIYGYTF.

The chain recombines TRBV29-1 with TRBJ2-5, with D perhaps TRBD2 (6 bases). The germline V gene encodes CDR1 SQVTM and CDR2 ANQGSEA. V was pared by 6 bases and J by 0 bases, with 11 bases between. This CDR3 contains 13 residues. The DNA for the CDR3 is TGCAGCGTCTCTCGGGAGTACCAAGAGACCCAGTACTTC. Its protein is CSVSREYQETQYF.

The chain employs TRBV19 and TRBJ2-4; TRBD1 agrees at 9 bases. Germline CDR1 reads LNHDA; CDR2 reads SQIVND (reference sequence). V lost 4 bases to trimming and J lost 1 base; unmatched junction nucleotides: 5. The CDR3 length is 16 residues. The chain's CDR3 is CASSRGTGSAKNIQYF. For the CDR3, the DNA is TGTGCCAGTAGTAGGGGGACAGGGTCCGCCAAAAACATTCAGTACTTC.

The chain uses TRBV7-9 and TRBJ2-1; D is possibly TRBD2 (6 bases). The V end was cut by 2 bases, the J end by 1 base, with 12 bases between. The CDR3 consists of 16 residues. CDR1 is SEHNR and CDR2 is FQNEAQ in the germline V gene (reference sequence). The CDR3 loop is CASSLLWRGSYNEQFF. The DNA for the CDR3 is TGTGCCAGCAGCTTACTGTGGCGGGGATCCTACAATGAGCAGTTCTTC.

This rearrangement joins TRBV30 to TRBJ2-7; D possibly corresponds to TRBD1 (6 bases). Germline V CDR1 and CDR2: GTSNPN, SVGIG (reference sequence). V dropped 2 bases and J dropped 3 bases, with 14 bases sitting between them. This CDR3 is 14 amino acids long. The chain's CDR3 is CAWSPAGAFYEQYF. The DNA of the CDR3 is TGTGCCTGGAGTCCGGCAGGGGCTTTCTACGAGCAGTACTTC.

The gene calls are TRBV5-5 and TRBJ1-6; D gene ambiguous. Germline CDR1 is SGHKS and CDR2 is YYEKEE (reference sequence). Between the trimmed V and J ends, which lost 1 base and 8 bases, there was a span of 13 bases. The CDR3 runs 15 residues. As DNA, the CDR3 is TGTGCCAGCAGCTTGAACGGGGATAGGGATTCACCCCTCCACTTT. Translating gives CASSLNGDRDSPLHF.

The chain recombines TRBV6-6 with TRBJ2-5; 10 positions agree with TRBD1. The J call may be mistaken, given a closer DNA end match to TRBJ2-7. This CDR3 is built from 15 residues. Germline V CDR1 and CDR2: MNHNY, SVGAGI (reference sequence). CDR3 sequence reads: CASSYRDRGGYEQYF. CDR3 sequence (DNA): TGTGCCAGCAGTTACCGGGACAGGGGCGGCTACGAGCAGTACTTC.